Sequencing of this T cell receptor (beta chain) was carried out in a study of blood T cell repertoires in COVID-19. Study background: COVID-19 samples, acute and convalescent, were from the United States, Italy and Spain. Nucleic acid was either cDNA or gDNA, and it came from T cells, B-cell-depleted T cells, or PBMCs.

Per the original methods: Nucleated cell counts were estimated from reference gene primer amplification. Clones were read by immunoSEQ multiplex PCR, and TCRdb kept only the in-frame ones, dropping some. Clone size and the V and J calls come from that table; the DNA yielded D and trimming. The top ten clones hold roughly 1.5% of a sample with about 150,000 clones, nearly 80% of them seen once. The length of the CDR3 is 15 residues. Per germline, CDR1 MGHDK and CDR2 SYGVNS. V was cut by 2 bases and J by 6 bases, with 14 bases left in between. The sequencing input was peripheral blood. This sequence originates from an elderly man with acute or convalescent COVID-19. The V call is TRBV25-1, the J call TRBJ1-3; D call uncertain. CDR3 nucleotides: TGTGCCAGCAGTGAACCGGGATCCCTGCTAAACACCATATATTTT. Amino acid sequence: CASSEPGSLLNTIYF.